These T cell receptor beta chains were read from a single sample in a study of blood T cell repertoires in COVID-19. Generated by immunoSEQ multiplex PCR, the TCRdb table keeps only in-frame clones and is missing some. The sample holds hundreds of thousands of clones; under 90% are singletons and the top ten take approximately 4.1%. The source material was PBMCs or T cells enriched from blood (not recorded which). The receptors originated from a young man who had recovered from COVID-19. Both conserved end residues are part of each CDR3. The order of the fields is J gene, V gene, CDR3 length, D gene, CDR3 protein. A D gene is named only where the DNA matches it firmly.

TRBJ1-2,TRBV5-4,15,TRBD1,CASSLQGQVLYGYTF
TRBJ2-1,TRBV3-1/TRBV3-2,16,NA,CASSQGFTGSYNEQFF
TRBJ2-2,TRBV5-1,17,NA,CASSLAGSDVDTGELFF
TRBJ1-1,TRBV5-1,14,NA,CASSLFGQYTEAFF
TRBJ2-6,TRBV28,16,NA,CASRAVSSSGANVLTF
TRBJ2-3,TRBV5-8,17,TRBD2,CASSRGLAGGITDTQYF
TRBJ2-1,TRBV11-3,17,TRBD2,CASSLGTSGGNYNEQFF
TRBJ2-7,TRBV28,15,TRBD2,CASSLRGGWRNEQYF
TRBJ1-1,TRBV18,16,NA,CASSPTESGTFTEAFF
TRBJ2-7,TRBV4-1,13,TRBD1,CASGDRGSHEQYF
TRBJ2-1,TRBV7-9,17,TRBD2,CASSLALAGTPYNEQFF
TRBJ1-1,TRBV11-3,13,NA,CASSTTAETEAFF
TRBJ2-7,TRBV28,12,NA,CASSLEGYEQYF
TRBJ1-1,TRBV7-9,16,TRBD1,CASSLGTGGKNTEAFF
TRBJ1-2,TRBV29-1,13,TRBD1,CSVGEGAYYGYTF
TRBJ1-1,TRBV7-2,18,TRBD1,CASSLRKDRDRVNTEAFF
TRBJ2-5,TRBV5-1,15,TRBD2,CASSPLAGGQETQYF
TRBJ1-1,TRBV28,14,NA,CASSPGTRNTEAFF
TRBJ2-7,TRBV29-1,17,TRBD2,CSVVTPGLAGGLDEQYF
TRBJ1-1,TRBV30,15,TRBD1,CAWSAQWTGETEAFF
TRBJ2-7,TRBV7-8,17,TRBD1,CASHPAGQVLRLIEQYF
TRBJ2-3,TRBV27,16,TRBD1,CASGPRPPTGADTQYF
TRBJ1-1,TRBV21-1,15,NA,CASSKGREPNTEAFF
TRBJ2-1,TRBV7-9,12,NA,CASSLGANEQFF
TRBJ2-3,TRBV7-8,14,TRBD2,CASSSLTSGTTQYF
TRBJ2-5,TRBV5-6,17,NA,CASSLDRDSPNGETQYF
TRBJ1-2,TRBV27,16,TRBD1,CASSHRQGVISYGYTF
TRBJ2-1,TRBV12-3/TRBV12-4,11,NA,CASRFVNEQFF
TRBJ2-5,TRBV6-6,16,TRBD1,CASSFSGTGLKETQYF
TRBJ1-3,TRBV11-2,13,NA,CASSLDNGNTIYF
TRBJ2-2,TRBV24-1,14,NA,CATSESLAPGELFF
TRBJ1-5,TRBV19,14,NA,CASTPGGHNQPQHF
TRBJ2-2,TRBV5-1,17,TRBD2,CASSFVSGAANTGELFF
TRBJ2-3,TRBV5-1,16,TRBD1,CASSLVGQGGTDTQYF
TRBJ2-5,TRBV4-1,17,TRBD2,CASSQRGGAGERETQYF
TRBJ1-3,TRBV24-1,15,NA,CATSDPQGPGNTIYF
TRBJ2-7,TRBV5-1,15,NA,CASSPWRESSYEQYF
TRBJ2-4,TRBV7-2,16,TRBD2,CASSLNGRNAKNIQYF
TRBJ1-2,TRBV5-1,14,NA,CASSLVAEPGGYTF
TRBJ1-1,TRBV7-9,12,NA,CASSLDPGGAFF
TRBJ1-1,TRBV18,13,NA,CASSPHLNTEAFF
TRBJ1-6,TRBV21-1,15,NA,CASSKSFNFGSPLHF
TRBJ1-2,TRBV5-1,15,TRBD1,CASSQGTGVNYGYTF
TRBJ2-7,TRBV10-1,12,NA,CASSESGYEQYF
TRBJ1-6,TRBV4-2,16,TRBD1,CASSQDGDRFNSPLHF
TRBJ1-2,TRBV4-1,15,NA,CASSQDHRWDYGYTF
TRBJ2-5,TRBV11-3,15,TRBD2,CASSPYAAGQETQYF
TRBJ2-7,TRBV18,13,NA,CASSPSRLYEQYF
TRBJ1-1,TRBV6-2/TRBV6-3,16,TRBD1,CASSEVSRGRETEAFF
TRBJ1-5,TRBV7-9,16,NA,CASSLETGFSNQPQHF
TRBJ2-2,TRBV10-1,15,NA,CASSDGGANTGELFF